The 15 T cell receptor beta chains listed next were all sequenced from one sample in a study of patients and donors after allogeneic stem cell transplantation. TCRdb processed the RT-PCR reads anew with MiXCR; each CDR3 protein has one entry. The sample comprises some 880,000 distinct CDR3 sequences, roughly 18% of which are singletons, and 6% rests with the top ten. Sequencing was done on a sample of blood, either unsorted or a sorted T cell fraction (not recorded which). The receptor source for this set is a human donor who was either an allogeneic HSCT recipient or a stem cell or donor lymphocyte infusion donor (not recorded which). It is not recorded whose cells these are; they may come from a transplant donor.

This clonotype has just a few counts. This rearrangement joins TRBV30 to TRBJ2-3; no clear D gene. The V gene lost 1 base and the J gene lost 3 bases, with 8 bases spanning the gap. Germline CDR1 reads GTSNPN; CDR2 reads SVGIG (reference sequence). CDR3 size: 13 residues. CDR3 sequence (DNA): TGTGCCTGGAGTGGTGCCAGAACAGATACGCAGTATTTT. Its translation: CAWSGARTDTQYF.

The CDR3 DNA reads as TGCAGCGGGGGGGACGCCGGAGATACGCAGTATTTT. The encoded protein is CSGGDAGDTQYF. This rearrangement joins TRBV20-1 to TRBJ2-3; 8 positions match TRBD2. The CDR3 has 12 residues. Germline lookup yields CDR1 DFQATT and CDR2 SNEGSKA (reference sequence).

This chain connects TRBV7-2 to TRBJ1-2, with TRBD1 matching over 7 bases. The CDR3 covers 17 residues. CDR1 SGHTA and CDR2 FQGNSA come from the germline V gene. V was clipped by 4 bases and J by 4 bases; unmatched bases: 15. The CDR3: CASSSGAGGTSGYGYTF. In DNA, the CDR3 is TGTGCCAGCAGCTCGGGGGCAGGGGGGACGTCTGGCTATGGCTACACCTTC.

This clonotype has just a few counts. In DNA form, the CDR3 reads TGCAGCGTCGTCAGGGGGGATACGCAGTATTTT. Translation gives CSVVRGDTQYF. J is TRBJ2-3 and V is TRBV29-1, with TRBD1 matching over 7 bases. Trimming removed 6 bases from V and 6 bases from J; junction bases left unmatched: 3. Germline values: CDR1 SQVTM, CDR2 ANQGSEA. The CDR3 runs to 11 residues.

The gene calls are TRBV6-1 and TRBJ2-1; no clear D gene. CDR3 length: 13 amino acids. The germline V gene has CDR1 MNHNS and CDR2 SASEGT. V gave up 6 bases and J gave up 2 bases, with 8 bases separating them. The chain's CDR3 is CASSTAAYNEQFF. CDR3 coding DNA: TGTGCCAGCAGCACCGCGGCCTACAATGAGCAGTTCTTC.

This clonotype was counted a few times. This chain connects TRBV5-5 to TRBJ1-1; the match to TRBD1 covers 9 bases. Per the germline V gene, CDR1 is SGHKS and CDR2 is YYEKEE (reference sequence). The length of the CDR3 is 17 residues. V was pared by 3 bases and J by 3 bases, with 12 bases of the junction left unmatched. CDR3 coding DNA: TGTGCCAGCAGCTCCCTCAACAGGGGGCGTGTGTACACTGAAGCTTTCTTT. Amino acid sequence: CASSSLNRGRVYTEAFF.

This clonotype appeared a few times. The V and J genes are TRBV5-1 and TRBJ2-1; 8 bases map to TRBD2. The CDR3 sequence is 15 residues long. The J segment lost 1 base and the V segment lost 4 bases, leaving 4 bases of the junction unmatched. The V gene's germline CDR1 is SGHRS and CDR2 YFSETQ. DNA of the CDR3: TGCGCCAGCAGCCGACTAGCGACTTCCTACAATGAGCAGTTCTTC. The encoded protein is CASSRLATSYNEQFF.

This clonotype was seen more than once but under ten times. The rearrangement joins TRBV7-9 to TRBJ1-1; 7 nucleotides agree with TRBD1. Looked up from germline, CDR1 is SEHNR and CDR2 is FQNEAQ (reference sequence). This CDR3 is 13 amino acids long. The V segment lost 1 base and the J segment 7 bases; nucleotides outside the gene matches: 3. The CDR3 nucleotides are TGTGCCAGCAGCTTAGAGAGGACAGGTGAAGCTTTCTTT. Protein product: CASSLERTGEAFF.

This clonotype came up a few times. V is TRBV5-1 and J is TRBJ2-1; 12 nucleotides agree with TRBD1. The CDR3 runs 15 residues. The germline gives CDR1 SGHRS, CDR2 YFSETQ. V lost 4 bases to trimming and J lost 7 bases; unmatched junction nucleotides: 6. The CDR3 coding sequence is TGCGCCAGCAGCCCGGGACAGGGGGCTAGAAATGAGCAGTTCTTC. As protein: CASSPGQGARNEQFF.

The gene calls are TRBV6-5 and TRBJ2-2, with TRBD2 as a possible D gene (5 bases). The CDR3 consists of 14 residues. Germline V gene sequence: CDR1 MNHEY, CDR2 SVGAGI. V shed 4 bases and J shed 8 bases, with 14 bases lying between them. CDR3 sequence: CASSSSYGEGELFF. Written as DNA, the CDR3 is TGTGCCAGCAGTTCATCCTACGGGGAAGGGGAGCTGTTTTTT.

This chain links TRBV20-1 with TRBJ2-1; 10 nucleotides line up with TRBD1. Germline V gene sequence: CDR1 DFQATT, CDR2 SNEGSKA (reference sequence). CDR3 size: 12 residues. CDR3 sequence: CGGDRGNNEQFF. The CDR3 nucleotides are TGCGGTGGGGACAGGGGAAACAATGAGCAGTTCTTC.

This chain links TRBV12-3 or TRBV12-4 with TRBJ1-4; tentative D call: TRBD1 (5 bases). The CDR3 runs 14 residues. With 8 bases removed from V and 0 bases from J, the gap between germline ends came to 10 bases. CDR3 region: CASGDWSTNEKLFF. The CDR3 DNA reads as TGTGCCAGCGGGGACTGGTCAACTAATGAAAAACTGTTTTTT.

This clonotype was observed at least ten times. This chain connects TRBV6-2 or TRBV6-3 to TRBJ2-2; D ambiguous. Trimming pared 6 bases from V and 1 base from J, leaving 3 bases between. CDR1 MNHEY and CDR2 SVGEGT come from the germline V gene. The CDR3 sequence is 12 residues long. CDR3 region: CASSRNTGELFF. CDR3 DNA: TGTGCCAGCAGCCGGAACACCGGGGAGCTGTTTTTT.

In its sample, this clonotype was seen a few times. The chain couples TRBV20-1 to TRBJ2-7; D may be TRBD1 (5 bases). This CDR3 region has 14 residues. Per germline, CDR1 DFQATT and CDR2 SNEGSKA (reference sequence). V lost 5 bases and J lost 6, with 20 bases in between. In nucleotides, the CDR3 is TGCAGTGCTTGCTTCGACAGTTTCACCGGCGAGCAGTACTTC. It specifies CSACFDSFTGEQYF.

The gene calls are TRBV3-1 and TRBJ2-3; D gene uncertain. Trimming shortened V by 1 base and J by 0 bases, and 8 bases separated the two germline ends. The CDR3 consists of 15 residues. The germline gives CDR1 LGHDT, CDR2 YNNKEL (reference sequence). Here the CDR3 reads CASSQGAKSTDTQYF. For the CDR3, the DNA is TGTGCCAGCAGCCAAGGGGCCAAGAGCACAGATACGCAGTATTTT.